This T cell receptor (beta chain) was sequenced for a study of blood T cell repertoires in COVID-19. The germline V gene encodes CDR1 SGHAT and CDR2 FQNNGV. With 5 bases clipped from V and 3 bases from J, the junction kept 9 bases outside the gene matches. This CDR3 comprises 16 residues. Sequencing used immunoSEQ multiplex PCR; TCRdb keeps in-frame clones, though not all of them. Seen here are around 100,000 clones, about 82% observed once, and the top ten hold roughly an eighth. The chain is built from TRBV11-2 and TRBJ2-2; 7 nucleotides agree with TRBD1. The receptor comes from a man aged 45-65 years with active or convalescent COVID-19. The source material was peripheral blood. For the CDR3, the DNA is TGTGCCAGCAGCCCTCCCGGGACAGAGTACACCGGGGAGCTGTTTTTT. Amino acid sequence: CASSPPGTEYTGELFF.